This entry is about one T cell receptor (beta chain). Its target is not known. The source of the sample is a study of T cell responses to AZD1222 COVID-19 vaccine. Whole-study findings and limits: Distributed over spike, vaccine-associated CD4 TCRs predominated at 160-218 and 743-854.

Some clones are missing from TCRdb's copy, which holds only in-frame ones; the method was immunoSEQ multiplex PCR. In the table there are about 100,000 clones, about 92% of which are singletons. Trimming pared 2 bases from V and 1 base from J, leaving 9 bases between. The CDR3 consists of 15 residues. The germline V gene encodes CDR1 MNHEY and CDR2 SVGEGT. The source is an adult in good health. V and J are TRBV6-2 or TRBV6-3 and TRBJ1-3; the D is unclear. Sequenced here: peripheral blood, sampled on day 0 of AZD1222 vaccination. The chain's CDR3 is CASSYPHPSGNTIYF. The CDR3 nucleotides read TGTGCCAGCAGTTACCCCCATCCTTCTGGAAACACCATATATTTT.